This note documents a single TCR beta chain sequence. Its antigen is currently not known. Per-base quality was not reported, and no clone a single base away is much larger than it. The data were obtained in a study of blood T cell repertoires in COVID-19 (dated by TCRdb to about 2020). In terms of the full investigation: Samples covering the acute and convalescent phases of COVID-19 were provided by collaborators in the United States, Italy and Spain. HLA class I and class II types, where available, came from metadata supplied by the sample provider rather than from assay-based typing. The repertoires were released in a freely available public database intended as a resource for research on the immune response to SARS-CoV-2. The dataset comprised deeply sampled blood TCRbeta repertoires from subjects exposed to, actively infected with, or recovered from COVID-19. The material from the prospective study consisted of cDNA or gDNA derived from T cells, B-cell-depleted T cells, or PBMCs. The sample metadata nearly always contained a de-identified subject ID, COVID-19 status, age in years and sex. Samples came from the ongoing ImmuneRACE study (first 160 participants) plus 1,254 subjects from 6 global collaborators. The paper as a whole reports these results and caveats: The amount of clinical and demographic metadata varied by source and participant and was provided uncurated.

The immunoSEQ Assay, a bias-controlled multiplex PCR, was used to amplify TCRbeta CDR3 regions from genomic DNA. Per the source publication's procedure: Nucleated cell counts per sample were estimated from amplification of reference gene primers within the assay. To quantify the absolute abundance of each unique TCRbeta CDR3 rearrangement, sequence reads were collapsed and filtered. Productive Simpson clonality was computed per sample as the square root of Simpson's diversity index over productive rearrangements. The table was pulled from immuneACCESS by TCRdb, which kept in-frame rearrangements only. Such tables lose some clones; where checked, under half of the loss comes from unresolved V genes, and the rest has no known cause. V and J calls plus clone size are reproduced from that table; the DNA served to infer D and trimming. The sample records 140,000 to 150,000 clones, around 86% of which are singletons. The top ten clonotypes cover more than 8% of the sample.

Collaborating institutions collected whole blood in K2EDTA tubes following their own protocols. For TCRbeta analysis, collaborator samples were shipped as frozen whole blood, as isolated PBMCs, or as DNA extracted from either sample type. The germline V gene (reference sequence) gives CDR1 as LNHDA and CDR2 as SQIVND. The CDR3 covers 15 residues, taking in both the cysteine and the phenylalanine. The kept DNA is CDR3 alone, 45 bases in frame from the first base. The V end loses 6 bases and the J end loses 4 bases, and a stretch of 16 bases separates them. The source is a human donor in a cohort sampled during active COVID-19. The rearranged segments are TRBV19 and TRBJ1-3, with a tentative D gene TRBD1 over 6 matching bases. Sequenced sample: peripheral blood. The CDR3 in this case is CASRDSRIPGNTIYF. The nucleotide sequence reads as follows: TGTGCCAGTAGGGACAGCCGAATTCCCGGAAACACCATATATTTT.